This T cell receptor (beta chain) was sequenced for a study of spatial heterogeneity in lung cancer. About the research overall: Sequences of the beta chain were consistently detected in greater numbers than alpha-chain sequences. General study findings and limits: The study estimated around 7% alpha and roughly 14% beta chain coverage of tumor T cells. Higher tumor mutation counts went along with higher counts of expanded intratumoral alpha and beta TCRs.

The germline V gene has CDR1 LGHDT and CDR2 YNNKEL (reference sequence). V shed 4 bases, J shed 7 bases, and the junction held 8 bases outside the gene matches. This CDR3 region has 15 residues. Time point: sample taken at primary tumor resection. The cohort: approximately 66 early-stage, untreated non-small cell lung cancer patients. Material for sequencing was whole RNA from tumor, nontumor lung or frozen PBMC, left unsorted. Sample share makes this clonotype medium-sized. The target antigen is unknown. This beta chain is a stray read from a library made for alpha chains; its abundance is not meaningful. TCRdb re-derived calls from the 5' RACE reads in MiXCR, one entry per CDR3 protein. The data hold approximately 1,500 distinct CDR3 sequences, with just over 20% observed a single time.

The source was lung tumor tissue, collected at surgery. This TCR derives from a male donor with early-stage non-small cell lung cancer. The genes are TRBV3-1 and TRBJ2-2; 8 bases are a match to TRBD1. The CDR3 sequence is CASSRDRGTIGELFF. Written as DNA, the CDR3 is TGTGCCAGCAGCCGAGACAGGGGTACGATCGGGGAGCTGTTTTTT.